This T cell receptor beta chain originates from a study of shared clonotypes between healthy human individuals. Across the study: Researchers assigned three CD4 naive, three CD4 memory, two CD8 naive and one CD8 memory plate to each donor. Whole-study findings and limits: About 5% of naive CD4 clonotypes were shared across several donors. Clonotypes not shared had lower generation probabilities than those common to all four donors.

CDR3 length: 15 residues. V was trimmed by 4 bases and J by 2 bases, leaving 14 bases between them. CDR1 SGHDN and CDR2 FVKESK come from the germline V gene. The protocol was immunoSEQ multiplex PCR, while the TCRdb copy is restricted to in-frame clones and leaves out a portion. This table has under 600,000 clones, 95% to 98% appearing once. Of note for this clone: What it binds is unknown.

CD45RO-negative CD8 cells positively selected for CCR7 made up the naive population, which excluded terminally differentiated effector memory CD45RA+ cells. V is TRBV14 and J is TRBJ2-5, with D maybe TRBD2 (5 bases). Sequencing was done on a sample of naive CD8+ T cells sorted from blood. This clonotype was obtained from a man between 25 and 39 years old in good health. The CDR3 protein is CASSPRVGAQETQYF. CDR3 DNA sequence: TGTGCCAGCAGCCCCCGGGTGGGAGCTCAAGAGACCCAGTACTTC.